This TCR beta chain came from a study of post-analysis software for immune sequencing data. On the study more broadly: Clinical courses comprised relapsing-remitting, secondary progressive and progressive-relapsing multiple sclerosis. Study-wide results and limits: Compared with controls, patients had more of about 5 TRBV segments, including TRBV5-6, TRBV5-1 and TRBV20-1. Pronounced co-clustering by F measure was evident among identically batched samples.

The CDR3 covers 14 residues. From germline, CDR1 is SGHNT and CDR2 YYREEE (reference sequence). The V and J ends lost 3 bases and 4 bases respectively, with 13 bases between them. Concerning this clonotype itself: Its antigen is as yet unknown.

The TCR beta cDNA libraries contained unique molecular identifiers. T cells numbering roughly 0.85 to 11 million gave rise to some 520,000 cDNA molecules. One entry per CDR3 protein results from TCRdb running MiXCR on the PCR reads. The data hold just over 250,000 distinct CDR3 sequences, with about 38% observed a single time. The chain uses TRBV5-4 and TRBJ1-1; maybe TRBD1 (5 bases). The sequence came from a girl between 10 and 17 years old with multiple sclerosis. What was sequenced was blood. CDR3 bases: TGTGCCAGCAGCTCGCCGACAGTGGCCACTGAAGCTTTCTTT. The encoded protein is CASSSPTVATEAFF.